This T cell receptor (beta chain) was profiled in a study of T-cell reconstitution after alpha-beta-depleted transplantation in children. TCRbeta library construction was performed incorporating unique molecular identifiers. TCRdb re-called the PCR reads through MiXCR, storing one row per CDR3 protein. In the table there are roughly 500,000 distinct CDR3 sequences, 30% to 35% of which are singletons. V shed 2 bases, J shed 3 bases, and the junction held 8 bases outside the gene matches. Germline CDR1 LGHNT, CDR2 FRNRAP. This CDR3 spans 17 amino acids. This clonotype was recorded a few times. This chain joins TRBV12-5 and TRBJ2-7, with 12 bases that match TRBD2. The sequence derives from a human donor who donated a stem cell graft to a child with aplastic anemia. The specimen was PBMCs from the stem cell graft donor, collected from the stem cell graft. CDR3 nucleotides: TGTGCTAGTGGTTTGTCTGGACTAGCGGGGCGACACTACGAGCAGTACGTC. Amino acids: CASGLSGLAGRHYEQYV.